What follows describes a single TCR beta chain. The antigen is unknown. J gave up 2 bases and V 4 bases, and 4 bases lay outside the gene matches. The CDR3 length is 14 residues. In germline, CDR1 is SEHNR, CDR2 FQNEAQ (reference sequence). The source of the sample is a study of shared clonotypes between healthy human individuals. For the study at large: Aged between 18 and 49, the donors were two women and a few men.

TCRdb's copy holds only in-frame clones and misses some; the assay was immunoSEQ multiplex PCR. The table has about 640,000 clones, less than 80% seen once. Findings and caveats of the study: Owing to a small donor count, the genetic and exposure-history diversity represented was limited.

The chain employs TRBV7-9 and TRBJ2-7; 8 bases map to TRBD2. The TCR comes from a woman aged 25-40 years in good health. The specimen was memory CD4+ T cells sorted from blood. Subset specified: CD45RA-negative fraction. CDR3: CASSSTSVTYEQYF. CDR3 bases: TGTGCCAGCAGCTCGACTAGCGTCACCTACGAGCAGTACTTC.